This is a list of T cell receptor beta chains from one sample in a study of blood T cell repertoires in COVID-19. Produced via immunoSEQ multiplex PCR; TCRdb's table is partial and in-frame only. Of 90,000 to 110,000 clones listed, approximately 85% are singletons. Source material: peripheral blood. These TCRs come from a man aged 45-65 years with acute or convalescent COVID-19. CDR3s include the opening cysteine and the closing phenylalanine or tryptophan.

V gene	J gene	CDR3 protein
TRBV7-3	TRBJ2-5	CASSSLGQVEETQYF
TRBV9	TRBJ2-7	CASSVAGTGVYEQYF
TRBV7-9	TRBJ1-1	CASSLTGEFAEAFF
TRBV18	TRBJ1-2	CASSSMGQRHIYGYTF
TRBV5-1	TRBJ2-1	CASNLEPGVYNEQFF
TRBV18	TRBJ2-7	CASSRPGQGAYEQYF
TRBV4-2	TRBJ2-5	CASSQAGGGETQYF
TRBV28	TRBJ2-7	CASSSSGPTYEQYF
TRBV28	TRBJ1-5	CASSPATGLDQPQHF
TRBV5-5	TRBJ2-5	CASSLGSSGGVETQYF
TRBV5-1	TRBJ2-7	CASSPSSYEQYF
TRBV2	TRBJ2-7	CASSGLAGATYEQYF
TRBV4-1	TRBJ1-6	CASSQVQYNSPLHF
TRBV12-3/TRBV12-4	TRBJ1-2	CASSPLSQGYTF
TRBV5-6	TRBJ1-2	CASSRGRGANYGYTF
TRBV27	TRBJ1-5	CASSPDGAYQPQHF
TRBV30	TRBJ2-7	CAWSVTGGVAYEQYF
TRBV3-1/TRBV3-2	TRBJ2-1	CASSHSAGGVNEQFF
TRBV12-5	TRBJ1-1	CASGSRQGGLTEAFF
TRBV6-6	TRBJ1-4	CASILGRTAYEKLFF
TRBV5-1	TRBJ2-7	CASSPMWDGGGYEQYF
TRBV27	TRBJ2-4	CASRGRWGSKNIQYF
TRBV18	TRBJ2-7	CASSRDRDSHEQYF
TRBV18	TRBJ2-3	CASSLDTVQDTQYF
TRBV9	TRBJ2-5	CASSLQGQQETQYF
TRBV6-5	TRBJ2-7	CASSRDSRVGEQYF
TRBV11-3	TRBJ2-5	CASSWTQGAETQYF
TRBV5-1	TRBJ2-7	CASRRIAGGLGEQYF
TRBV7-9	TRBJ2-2	CASSPQGALSNTGELFF
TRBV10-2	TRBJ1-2	CASSGLRTGSGDYTF
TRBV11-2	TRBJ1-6	CASSLDQGSPLHF
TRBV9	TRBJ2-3	CASSPAAGVHTDTQYF
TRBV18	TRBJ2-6	CASSPGGSGANVLTF
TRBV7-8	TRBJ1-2	CASSEDRGGYTF
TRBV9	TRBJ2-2	CASSVAGSYPLTGELFF
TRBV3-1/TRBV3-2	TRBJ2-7	CASSPESSYEQYF
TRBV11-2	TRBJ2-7	CASSPKQGRSYEQYF
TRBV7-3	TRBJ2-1	CASSNDRRAYNEQFF
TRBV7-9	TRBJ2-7	CASSLGSGFYEQYF
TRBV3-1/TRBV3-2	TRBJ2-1	CASSPGLGSNEQFF
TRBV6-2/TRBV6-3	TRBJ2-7	CASSYTGWYSYEQYF
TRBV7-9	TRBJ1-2	CASSQDSYGYTF
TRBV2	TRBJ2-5	CASTLVQGRETQYF
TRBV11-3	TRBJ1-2	CASSRTGNYGYTF
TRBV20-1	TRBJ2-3	CSASPGLTQYF
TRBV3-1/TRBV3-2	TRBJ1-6	CASSQGQGSPLHF
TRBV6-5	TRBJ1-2	CASSYGQGDGYTF
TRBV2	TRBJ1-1	CASSEEPRVTEAFF
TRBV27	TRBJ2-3	CASRRLAGVADTQYF
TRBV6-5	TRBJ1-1	CASKVRGARTEAFF
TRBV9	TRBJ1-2	CASSSGTGIFGYTF
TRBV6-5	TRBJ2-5	CASSYSNRETGETQYF
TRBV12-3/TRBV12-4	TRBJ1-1	CASSFEREGEAFF
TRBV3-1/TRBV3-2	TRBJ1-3	CASSQLQASGNTIYF
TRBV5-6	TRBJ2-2	CASSFRQGAGTGELFF
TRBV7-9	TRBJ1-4	CASSLGTALTGKLFF
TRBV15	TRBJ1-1	CATSRAYTEAFF